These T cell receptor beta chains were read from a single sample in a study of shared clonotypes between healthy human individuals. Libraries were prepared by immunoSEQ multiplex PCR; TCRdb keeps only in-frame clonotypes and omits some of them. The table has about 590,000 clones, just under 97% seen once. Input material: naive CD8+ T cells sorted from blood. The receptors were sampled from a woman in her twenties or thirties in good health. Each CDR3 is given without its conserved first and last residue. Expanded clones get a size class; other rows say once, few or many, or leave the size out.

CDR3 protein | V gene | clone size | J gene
ASSSRVANTEAF | TRBV6-5 | - | TRBJ1-1
ASSLGGEAF | TRBV27 | - | TRBJ1-1
ASSTLRLGGLYPF | TRBV7-2 | - | TRBJ2-1
ASRASGNSYEQY | TRBV4-2 | - | TRBJ2-7
ASSLSLQPNTEAF | TRBV5-8 | once | TRBJ1-1
ASSSDTYSNQPQH | TRBV28 | - | TRBJ1-5
ASSRHLQETQY | TRBV4-1 | - | TRBJ2-5
ASSLGDNEKLF | TRBV5-1 | - | TRBJ1-4
ASSAGRSSTDTQY | TRBV7-8 | - | TRBJ2-3
ASSPGGYEQY | TRBV9 | - | TRBJ2-7
ASSGKGGPSHEQY | TRBV7-9 | - | TRBJ2-7
ASSPGLAFSYEQY | TRBV5-4 | - | TRBJ2-7
ASSVASYTREQY | TRBV9 | once | TRBJ2-7
ASSLSQGELVYEQF | TRBV27 | - | TRBJ2-1
ASSLGQGGTDTQY | TRBV27 | - | TRBJ2-3
ASSSRVSSYEQY | TRBV7-8 | - | TRBJ2-7
ASSPTGAEAF | TRBV14 | - | TRBJ1-1
ASSLYPPRGQAYEQY | TRBV27 | - | TRBJ2-7
ASSEGLAYEQY | TRBV9 | - | -
ASSEMGVNTDTQY | TRBV6-1 | - | TRBJ2-3
ASRASRDRIYEQY | TRBV6-5 | - | TRBJ2-7
ASSLGSGRYEQY | TRBV13 | - | TRBJ2-7
ASSERPYEQY | TRBV6-1 | few | TRBJ2-7
ASKTGTDLGQETQY | TRBV2 | once | TRBJ2-5
ASSIDRGYEQY | TRBV19 | - | TRBJ2-7
ASSVEAGGQGPRYSGNTIY | TRBV9 | - | TRBJ1-3
ASSILPGAEQF | TRBV19 | once | TRBJ2-1
ASSSGPLVNEQY | TRBV7-9 | - | TRBJ2-7
ASSSPREGYEQY | TRBV7-2 | - | -
ASSSQGHSYEQY | TRBV7-6 | - | TRBJ2-7
ASSLGTSYEQY | TRBV27 | - | TRBJ2-7
ASSLAGLAGGLAKNIQY | TRBV7-2 | - | TRBJ2-4
ASRRSEQGYGYT | TRBV28 | - | TRBJ1-2
ASSFERAYEQY | TRBV28 | - | TRBJ2-7
SVFVPTGGYT | TRBV29-1 | - | TRBJ1-2
ASTSGDRAYEQY | TRBV6-6 | - | TRBJ2-7
ASSHDRVYEQY | TRBV7-9 | once | TRBJ2-7
ASRQAFAYEQY | TRBV28 | - | TRBJ2-7
ASSEGLAESYNEQF | TRBV6-1 | - | TRBJ2-1
ASSDATESSGNTIY | TRBV10-2 | - | TRBJ1-3
ASSQGDSGPTDTQY | TRBV4-1 | - | TRBJ2-3
ASSELDREGYEQY | TRBV10-1 | - | TRBJ2-7
ASSHPQLAGVDNEQF | TRBV14 | - | TRBJ2-1
ASSPRGSSYNEQF | TRBV5-1 | - | TRBJ2-1
ASSQQGGGEAF | TRBV7-9 | - | TRBJ1-1
ASSESGAAEQY | TRBV25-1 | - | TRBJ2-7
ASSPEREIGELF | TRBV18 | - | TRBJ2-2
ASSLEGGPSDTQY | TRBV5-4 | - | TRBJ2-3
ASSSWGPTQPQH | TRBV6-5 | - | TRBJ1-5
ASTTKWDPYNEQF | TRBV28 | - | TRBJ2-1
ASSFTTDAYEQY | TRBV7-9 | - | TRBJ2-7
ASSLGDSRNVRDGYT | TRBV5-6 | - | TRBJ1-2
ASTSLGLDTQY | TRBV7-9 | - | TRBJ2-3
ASSLAGEKGTDTQY | TRBV13 | once | TRBJ2-3
ASSFRVGTGELF | TRBV28 | - | TRBJ2-2
ASSNYEQY | TRBV2 | few | TRBJ2-7
ATSTGSESF | TRBV15 | - | TRBJ1-1